A single sample gave rise to the 21 T cell receptor beta chains below, sequenced in a study of PD-L1 blockade in urothelial cancer. TCRdb's copy holds only in-frame clones and misses some; the assay was immunoSEQ multiplex PCR. Found here are approximately 51,000 clones, 86% of them singletons; the top ten hold roughly 16%. The sequenced sample was PBMCs, obtained around atezolizumab (anti-PD-L1) treatment. The receptors come from a man in his 60s with urothelial cancer.

The V and J genes are TRBV6-4 and TRBJ2-3, with D possibly matching TRBD2 (5 bases). Trimming pared 6 bases from V and 0 bases from J, leaving 10 bases between. Germline V gene data show CDR1 as MRHNA and CDR2 as SNTAGT. This CDR3 region has 14 residues. The CDR3 coding sequence is TGTGCCAGCAGCCCCGAGGGCAGCACAGATACGCAGTATTTT. This encodes CASSPEGSTDTQYF.

V and J are TRBV28 and TRBJ1-5; D is unclear. CDR3 length: 13 amino acids. Germline CDR1 and CDR2: MDHEN and SYDVKM. V was trimmed by 4 bases and J by 9 bases, leaving 13 bases between them. In nucleotides, the CDR3 is TGTGCCAGCAGTTCGTCTAGACCCATGCCCCAGCATTTT. This codes for CASSSSRPMPQHF.

This chain joins TRBV6-5 and TRBJ2-5; 14 nucleotides align to TRBD2. Germline assignment: CDR1 MNHEY and CDR2 SVGAGI. Losses at the gene ends were 6 bases for V and 5 bases for J; bases not matched to a gene: 5. The CDR3 has 15 residues. Written as DNA, the CDR3 is TGTGCCAGCAGAAGGACTAGCGGGGGGTCCGAGACCCAGTACTTC. Protein sequence: CASRRTSGGSETQYF.

This chain connects TRBV5-6 to TRBJ1-1, with 7 bases lining up with TRBD1. V lost 4 bases to trimming and J lost 5 bases; unmatched junction nucleotides: 5. This CDR3 is 13 amino acids long. The V gene's germline CDR1 is SGHDT and CDR2 YYEEEE. The DNA for the CDR3 is TGTGCCAGCAGCCACACAGGGGCAACTGAAGCTTTCTTT. This gives the protein CASSHTGATEAFF.

This clone was recorded a few times. The rearrangement links TRBV19 to TRBJ1-1; TRBD1 matches at 9 bases. CDR1 and CDR2 from the germline V gene are LNHDA and SQIVND (reference sequence). Trimming cost V 5 bases and J 6 bases; bases outside gene matches: 7. This CDR3 is built from 14 residues. Here the CDR3 reads CASSSGQGSPEAFF. The CDR3 DNA sequence: TGTGCCAGTAGTTCGGGACAGGGTAGCCCTGAAGCTTTCTTT. Supplemented by reference TRBV19 and TRBJ1-1, the full variable domain reads DGGITQSPKYLFRKEGQNVTLSCEQNLNHDAMYWYRQDPGQGLRLIYYSQIVNDFQKGDIAEGYSVSREKKESFPLTVTSAQKNPTAFYLCASSSGQGSPEAFFGQGTRLTVV.

This rearrangement joins TRBV27 to TRBJ2-6, with 8 bases fitting TRBD1. The J segment lost 2 bases and the V segment lost 2 bases, leaving 5 bases of the junction unmatched. The CDR3 loop spans 17 amino acids. The V gene's germline CDR1 is MNHEY and CDR2 SMNVEV (reference sequence). The DNA of the CDR3 is TGTGCCAGCAGTTTAGCGGGACAGGCGACTGGGGCCAACGTCCTGACTTTC. Encoded protein: CASSLAGQATGANVLTF.

The chain uses TRBV19 and TRBJ1-1; D unclear. The ends were cut back, 5 bases at V and 0 bases at J, with 16 bases in the middle. This CDR3 region has 16 residues. Germline values: CDR1 LNHDA, CDR2 SQIVND (reference sequence). The CDR3 loop reads CASSLGGREMNTEAFF. DNA for the CDR3: TGTGCCAGTAGTCTTGGAGGGAGAGAGATGAACACTGAAGCTTTCTTT.

V gene TRBV6-5 combines with J gene TRBJ2-5, with 9 bases that match TRBD1. In germline, CDR1 is MNHEY, CDR2 SVGAGI. The J segment lost 5 bases and the V segment lost 6 bases, leaving 10 bases of the junction unmatched. This CDR3 region has 15 residues. CDR3 bases: TGTGCCAGCAGAAAGAGGACAGGGGTAGGGGAGACCCAGTACTTC. Protein product: CASRKRTGVGETQYF.

V and J are TRBV19 and TRBJ1-4; 7 positions agree with TRBD1. CDR3 length: 16 residues. J lost 0 bases, V lost 4 bases, and 5 bases had no gene match. Germline CDR1 and CDR2: LNHDA and SQIVND (reference sequence). CDR3 loop: CASSTGDRTTNEKLFF. CDR3 bases: TGTGCCAGTAGTACAGGGGACAGAACAACTAATGAAAAACTGTTTTTT. The variable domain in full, with the rest retrieved from reference TRBV19 and TRBJ1-4, is DGGITQSPKYLFRKEGQNVTLSCEQNLNHDAMYWYRQDPGQGLRLIYYSQIVNDFQKGDIAEGYSVSREKKESFPLTVTSAQKNPTAFYLCASSTGDRTTNEKLFFGSGTQLSVL.

J is TRBJ2-1 and V is TRBV9, with 8 bases that match TRBD2. The CDR3 is 15 amino acids. V was pared by 3 bases and J by 7 bases, with 9 bases of the junction left unmatched. CDR1 SGDLS and CDR2 YYNGEE come from the germline V gene. CDR3 nucleotide sequence: TGTGCCAGCAGCGCCCGGGGGGGCGTAGATAATGAGCAGTTCTTC. Its protein product is CASSARGGVDNEQFF.

The V call is TRBV27, the J call TRBJ2-7; the D gene is possibly TRBD1 (5 bases). The V and J ends lost 10 bases and 4 bases respectively, with 17 bases between them. The CDR3 consists of 13 residues. Germline V CDR1 and CDR2: MNHEY, SMNVEV (reference sequence). The CDR3 is CATGTGAFYEQYF. CDR3 sequence (DNA): TGTGCCACCGGAACAGGAGCCTTTTACGAGCAGTACTTC.

The chain joins TRBV7-8 to TRBJ1-4; no clear D gene. This CDR3 region has 17 residues. Germline V lookup: CDR1 SGHVS, CDR2 FQNEAQ. The V and J ends lost 1 base and 0 bases respectively, with 12 bases between them. The CDR3 loop is CASSLGASGATNEKLFF. DNA of the CDR3: TGTGCCAGCAGCTTAGGGGCCAGCGGTGCAACTAATGAAAAACTGTTTTTT.

The chain couples TRBV7-2 to TRBJ1-2; D perhaps matches TRBD1 (6 bases). The germline V and J ends were trimmed by 7 bases and 2 bases, with 14 bases remaining between them. CDR3 length: 14 residues. Germline-derived CDR1 and CDR2 are SGHTA and FQGNSA. CDR3 region: CASTKGQGNYGYTF. CDR3 bases: TGTGCCAGCACTAAGGGTCAGGGGAACTATGGCTACACCTTC.

J is TRBJ2-1 and V is TRBV5-1; TRBD1 matches 11 bases. The CDR3 has 14 amino acids. J gave up 6 bases and V 4 bases, and 3 bases lay outside the gene matches. The germline V gene encodes CDR1 SGHRS and CDR2 YFSETQ. The CDR3 DNA is TGCGCCAGCAGCCTCGGGACAGGGGGCAATGAGCAGTTCTTC. This codes for CASSLGTGGNEQFF.

This chain connects TRBV19 to TRBJ1-1, with D possibly matching TRBD1 (5 bases). The CDR3 loop spans 17 amino acids. The germline CDR1 and CDR2 sequences are LNHDA and SQIVND (reference sequence). The germline V and J ends were trimmed by 7 bases and 0 bases, with 21 bases remaining between them. CDR3 sequence reads: CASNNLRALNMNTEAFF. For the CDR3, the DNA is TGTGCCAGTAACAACCTCAGGGCTCTGAACATGAACACTGAAGCTTTCTTT.

This clone came up once. The V and J genes are TRBV19 and TRBJ1-5, with 8 bases lining up with TRBD1. Trimming cost V 6 bases and J 0 bases; bases outside gene matches: 4. Germline V gene data show CDR1 as LNHDA and CDR2 as SQIVND (reference sequence). The CDR3 loop spans 15 amino acids. The CDR3 DNA reads TGTGCCAGTAGCCCGACAGGGGTTAGCAATCAGCCCCAGCATTTT. Translated, it gives CASSPTGVSNQPQHF.

The rearrangement uses TRBV27 and TRBJ1-1, with D hard to call. V dropped 0 bases and J dropped 0 bases, with 8 bases sitting between them. CDR1 and CDR2 from the germline V gene are MNHEY and SMNVEV (reference sequence). This CDR3 comprises 15 residues. The CDR3 region is CASSLSPGLNTEAFF. CDR3 DNA: TGTGCCAGCAGTTTATCTCCGGGGTTGAACACTGAAGCTTTCTTT.

This clone occurred once. This chain connects TRBV5-1 to TRBJ2-7; 8 bases agree with TRBD1. Germline V gene data show CDR1 as SGHRS and CDR2 as YFSETQ. V lost 3 bases, J lost 0 bases, and 5 bases stayed unmatched. The CDR3 loop spans 15 amino acids. This chain's CDR3 is CASSSRQGTSYEQYF. Here the CDR3 DNA reads TGCGCCAGCAGCTCGCGACAGGGGACCTCCTACGAGCAGTACTTC.

The V gene is TRBV2, the J gene TRBJ2-7; TRBD2 matches 14 bases. The germline V gene encodes CDR1 SNHLY and CDR2 FYNNEI. The CDR3 consists of 15 residues. V lost 7 bases, J lost 4 bases, and 6 bases stayed unmatched. DNA of the CDR3: TGTGCCAGCAAGACTAGCGGGGGGGCCGGTTACGAGCAGTACTTC. It translates to CASKTSGGAGYEQYF. The full variable domain, rest sourced from reference TRBV2 and TRBJ2-7, is EPEVTQTPSHQVTQMGQEVILRCVPISNHLYFYWYRQILGQKVEFLVSFYNNEISEKSEIFDDQFSVERPDGSNFTLKIRSTKLEDSAMYFCASKTSGGAGYEQYFGPGTRLTVT.

The chain is built from TRBV9 and TRBJ2-5; 9 bases agree with TRBD2. V trimming: 0 bases; J trimming: 2 bases; junction bases outside the gene matches: 8. Germline CDR1 is SGDLS and CDR2 is YYNGEE. The CDR3 consists of 17 residues. The CDR3 DNA reads TGTGCCAGCAGCGTAGGACGAACTAGCGGGCAGCAAGAGACCCAGTACTTC. This translates into CASSVGRTSGQQETQYF.

The V call is TRBV5-1, the J call TRBJ2-5, with 9 bases lining up with TRBD1. With 3 bases clipped from V and 5 bases from J, the junction kept 8 bases outside the gene matches. There are 15 residues in the CDR3. Looked up from germline, CDR1 is SGHRS and CDR2 is YFSETQ. The CDR3 sequence is CASSWGQGSRETQYF. The CDR3 nucleotides are TGCGCCAGCAGCTGGGGACAGGGAAGTCGGGAGACCCAGTACTTC.